The rows below give T cell receptor beta chains drawn from one sample of a study of cytomegalovirus exposure and HLA in healthy donors. Sequencing used immunoSEQ multiplex PCR; TCRdb keeps in-frame clones, though not all of them. There are fewer than 55,000 clones in the sample; 55% to 80% occur only once, and under 25% lies in the top ten. Sequenced sample: PBMCs. Source of these receptors: a woman in her forties or fifties in good health and CMV-seropositive. Both conserved end residues are trimmed from each CDR3.

J	V	CDR3
TRBJ2-3	TRBV15	ATSREGSLAGRTQY
TRBJ1-3	TRBV6-1	ASNRQGNTIY
TRBJ1-1	TRBV7-9	SSSLVQGTEAF
TRBJ2-1	TRBV9	ASSEAASALNEQF
TRBJ1-3	TRBV6-5	ASRRTGALSTIY
TRBJ2-7	TRBV18	ASSPPGVSSYEQY
TRBJ2-4	TRBV2	ASSEGGQSLAKNIQY
TRBJ1-3	TRBV5-1	ASSRSGSQGNTIY
TRBJ2-5	TRBV6-5	ASSLDTARETQY
TRBJ1-3	TRBV14	ASSTRMGTPPLDGNTIY
TRBJ2-5	TRBV5-1	ASSYDRVKETQY
TRBJ2-3	TRBV9	ASSVLGGRATDTQY
TRBJ1-5	TRBV6-1	ASHNSRPQGSPQH
TRBJ2-5	TRBV4-1	ASSQESPGSGGARETQY
TRBJ2-3	TRBV15	ATSRGGRGRADTQY
TRBJ2-1	TRBV9	ASSEAAASGNEQF
TRBJ2-6	TRBV27	ASSLSLGAPQGPDSGANVLT
TRBJ2-7	TRBV11-2	ASGGRGTSGSYEQY
TRBJ2-3	TRBV6-4	ASAARFSDTQY
TRBJ1-5	TRBV27	ASSTGTAERPQH
TRBJ2-1	TRBV7-9	ASSLAKPSGGFNEQF
TRBJ2-7	TRBV5-4	ASSSSDPGLAPYEQY
TRBJ1-4	TRBV18	ASSPPSSVEKLF
TRBJ1-5	TRBV19	ASSILSGGRNQPQH
TRBJ1-4	TRBV7-4	ASRQGTGSEKLF
TRBJ2-5	TRBV28	ASSVPKGARETQY
TRBJ1-2	TRBV7-9	ASTPTQQGDGYT
TRBJ1-2	TRBV9	ASSVGGALNYGYT
TRBJ1-2	TRBV4-3	ASSQDVGYRGYGYT
TRBJ2-1	TRBV27	ASTAPSGGYNEQF
TRBJ1-1	TRBV27	ASSLSPGQGVMVTEAF
TRBJ1-1	TRBV7-9	ASSLGGFGTEAF
TRBJ2-7	TRBV2	ASRDREILGSPYEQY
TRBJ1-5	TRBV4-1	ASSQNEDRGRPQH
TRBJ1-1	TRBV28	ASSLRGFWDTEAF
TRBJ2-1	TRBV7-2	ASSFRLAGGYNEQF
TRBJ1-2	TRBV4-2	ASRVGQGTANYGYT
TRBJ1-1	TRBV7-2	ASSRTGTEAF
TRBJ1-6	TRBV5-6	ASSLSGQSSYNSPLH
TRBJ2-5	TRBV29-1	SVGEGVETQY
TRBJ1-5	TRBV7-2	ASSQDSNQPQH
TRBJ2-3	TRBV6-6	ASRPGASLADTQY
TRBJ2-7	TRBV21-1	ASSTRDRGRRGSEQY
TRBJ1-4	TRBV9	ASSSRGGVEKLF
TRBJ2-2	TRBV7-8	ASSPTGVSRTGELF
TRBJ1-1	TRBV7-9	ASTTELNTEAF
TRBJ2-3	TRBV25-1	ASSGGLAVQY
TRBJ2-5	TRBV4-3	ASSQDGQRGGETQY
TRBJ1-6	TRBV21-1	ASSSQRTGH
TRBJ1-3	TRBV7-2	ASTFVDGLLPSGNTIY